Listed here are 29 T cell receptor beta chains from one sample, sequenced in a study of Graves' ophthalmopathy and Graves' hyperthyroidism. RNA transcripts served as template for amplifying TCR beta CDR3 sequences. RT-PCR with HTBI primers came first, then second-round multiplex PCR. Using its own MiXCR run on the multiplex PCR reads, TCRdb lists one record per CDR3 protein. In the table there are 300,000 to 450,000 distinct CDR3 sequences, roughly 15% of which are singletons. The specimen sequenced was peripheral blood. The receptors originated from an adult woman with stable Graves' hyperthyroidism.

Many counts were recorded for this clonotype. The V call is TRBV11-1, the J call TRBJ2-7; 7 bases are a match to TRBD2. The CDR3 has 16 amino acids. The trim removed 2 bases at V and 3 bases at J, leaving 10 bases unmatched. The germline gives CDR1 SGHAT, CDR2 FQDESV (reference sequence). The CDR3 loop is CASSLKAKRDDYEQYF. The CDR3 bases are TGTGCCAGCAGCTTAAAGGCAAAGCGGGATGACTACGAGCAGTACTTC.

This clonotype was found many times. In DNA, the CDR3 is TGTGCCAGCAGTTACAACAAGGTTCATAGGGGGCTCAACACTGAAGCTTTCTTT. Translation: CASSYNKVHRGLNTEAFF. The chain carries TRBV6-2 or TRBV6-3 and TRBJ1-1, with 7 bases aligning to TRBD1. Unmatched junction bases numbered 14, after V lost 2 bases and J lost 2 bases. The germline V gene encodes CDR1 MNHEY and CDR2 SVGEGT. The CDR3 loop spans 18 amino acids.

V gene TRBV27 combines with J gene TRBJ2-1; 13 positions match TRBD2. Unmatched junction bases numbered 9, after V lost 9 bases and J lost 10 bases. The CDR3 has 14 amino acids. Germline V gene data show CDR1 as MNHEY and CDR2 as SMNVEV (reference sequence). The CDR3 DNA reads as TGTGCCAGTGACCCCGGGGGACTAGCGGGGGAGCAGTTCTTC. It is translated as CASDPGGLAGEQFF.

This clonotype was seen ten or more times. The V call is TRBV27, the J call TRBJ1-1; no clear D gene. In germline, CDR1 is MNHEY, CDR2 SMNVEV (reference sequence). Between the trimmed V and J ends, which lost 6 bases and 0 bases, there was a span of 5 bases. CDR3 length equals 12 residues. The CDR3 protein is CASRAMNTEAFF. The CDR3, as DNA: TGTGCCAGCAGAGCGATGAACACTGAAGCTTTCTTT.

This clonotype was detected a few times. The chain employs TRBV5-1 and TRBJ1-3; 7 bases agree with TRBD1. The germline V gene encodes CDR1 SGHRS and CDR2 YFSETQ. The CDR3 is made up of 15 amino acids. Trimming cost V 4 bases and J 0 bases; bases outside gene matches: 4. The CDR3 here is CASSDGTASGNTIYF. The CDR3 bases are TGCGCCAGCAGCGATGGGACAGCCTCTGGAAACACCATATATTTT.

The sample holds a few counts of this clonotype. The J gene is TRBJ2-7, the V gene TRBV6-5; D is tentatively TRBD1 or TRBD2 (7 bases each). The ends were cut back, 4 bases at V and 6 bases at J, with 16 bases in the middle. Germline CDR1 MNHEY, CDR2 SVGAGI. The CDR3 runs to 14 residues. This chain's CDR3 is CASSSGGRVSEQYF. The CDR3 DNA sequence: TGTGCCAGCAGTTCAGGGGGGAGGGTCTCCGAGCAGTACTTC.

This clonotype was seen repeatedly, ten times or more. The V and J genes are TRBV4-2 and TRBJ2-7; 12 nucleotides align to TRBD2. CDR3 length: 18 amino acids. Germline CDR1 is LGHNA and CDR2 is YNFKEQ. V trimming: 0 bases; J trimming: 4 bases; junction bases outside the gene matches: 10. The CDR3 DNA is TGTGCCAGCAGCCAAGACCCCCTCGGACTAGCGGGAAGGTACGAGCAGTACTTC. This encodes CASSQDPLGLAGRYEQYF.

This clonotype has at least ten counts. The V call is TRBV20-1, the J call TRBJ1-1, with no clear D. Per the germline V gene, CDR1 is DFQATT and CDR2 is SNEGSKA (reference sequence). V was pared by 5 bases and J by 0 bases, with 7 bases between. The CDR3 loop spans 12 amino acids. CDR3 coding DNA: TGCAGTGCTGAAAAAATGAACACTGAAGCTTTCTTT. It encodes CSAEKMNTEAFF.

This clonotype was observed many times. The chain combines TRBV19 with TRBJ1-5, with 8 bases that match TRBD1. The CDR3 length is 18 residues. V shed 3 bases and J 0 bases; nucleotides not matched to a gene: 10. Germline V gene data show CDR1 as LNHDA and CDR2 as SQIVND (reference sequence). The CDR3 region is CASSIQGTGRGSNQPQHF. DNA for the CDR3: TGTGCCAGTAGTATCCAGGGGACAGGCAGAGGTAGCAATCAGCCCCAGCATTTT.

This clonotype occurred many times. Written as DNA, the CDR3 is TGCAGTGCTAGCGGTGCGTCGGACATTCAGTACTTC. The encoded protein is CSASGASDIQYF. The J gene is TRBJ2-4, the V gene TRBV20-1, with D hard to call. The CDR3 totals 12 residues. Looked up from germline, CDR1 is DFQATT and CDR2 is SNEGSKA (reference sequence). V was pared by 3 bases and J by 8 bases, with 11 bases between.

In its sample, this clonotype was seen a few times. V usage is TRBV6-1 and J usage is TRBJ1-3; a possible D gene is TRBD1 (5 bases). The germline CDR1 and CDR2 sequences are MNHNS and SASEGT. The CDR3 loop spans 13 amino acids. V dropped 5 bases and J dropped 2 bases, with 7 bases sitting between them. The CDR3: CASSTRAGNTIYF. CDR3 sequence (DNA): TGTGCCAGCAGTACCAGGGCTGGAAACACCATATATTTT.

This clonotype was observed at least ten times. J is TRBJ2-5 and V is TRBV2; the D gene could be TRBD1 or TRBD2 (5 bases each). Germline CDR1 and CDR2: SNHLY and FYNNEI. With 7 bases removed from V and 4 bases from J, the gap between germline ends came to 16 bases. The CDR3 is made up of 14 amino acids. CDR3 protein: CASKVGDGGETQYF. The CDR3 coding sequence is TGTGCCAGCAAAGTAGGGGATGGGGGAGAGACCCAGTACTTC.

There are many counts of this clonotype. The genes are TRBV15 and TRBJ2-7; 8 positions match TRBD1. Unmatched junction bases numbered 3, after V lost 0 bases and J lost 5 bases. The germline V gene has CDR1 LNHNV and CDR2 YYDKDF (reference sequence). The CDR3 is made up of 14 amino acids. CDR3 sequence reads: CATSRDPGGNEQYF. The CDR3 coding sequence is TGTGCCACCAGCAGAGATCCAGGGGGCAACGAGCAGTACTTC.

This clonotype was counted ten times or more. For the CDR3, the DNA is TGTGCCAGCAGTTACGCCGGGGGAAGGGGGACCAAAAACATTCAGTACTTC. This encodes CASSYAGGRGTKNIQYF. V and J are TRBV6-2 or TRBV6-3 and TRBJ2-4; either TRBD1 or TRBD2 may supply D (6 bases each). Germline V gene lookup returns CDR1 MNHEY and CDR2 SVGEGT. There are 17 residues in the CDR3. V was cut by 2 bases and J by 2 bases, with 16 bases left in between.

This clonotype was found many times. The rearrangement joins TRBV28 to TRBJ1-1; TRBD1 aligns across 7 bases. This CDR3 has 15 residues. The germline CDR1 and CDR2 sequences are MDHEN and SYDVKM. V was clipped by 8 bases and J by 7 bases; unmatched bases: 16. The CDR3 sequence is CASRPALTGKNEAFF. CDR3 in DNA: TGTGCCAGCCGGCCAGCACTGACAGGGAAAAATGAAGCTTTCTTT.

A few counts support this clonotype. The V and J genes are TRBV9 and TRBJ1-2, with 8 bases fitting TRBD1. With 8 bases clipped from V and 4 bases from J, the junction kept 22 bases outside the gene matches. The CDR3 spans 18 residues. Germline CDR1 reads SGDLS; CDR2 reads YYNGEE. The CDR3 region is CASHWNPDAGQEPYGYTF. DNA of the CDR3: TGTGCCAGTCACTGGAATCCTGACGCGGGACAGGAGCCCTATGGCTACACCTTC. Together with reference TRBV9 and TRBJ1-2, the CDR3 gives the full variable domain: DSGVTQTPKHLITATGQRVTLRCSPRSGDLSVYWYQQSLDQGLQFLIQYYNGEERAKGNILERFSAQQFPDLHSELNLSSLELGDSALYFCASHWNPDAGQEPYGYTFGSGTRLTVV.

This clonotype was picked up many times. The V and J genes are TRBV4-2 and TRBJ2-7; 8 positions match TRBD2. V trimming: 0 bases; J trimming: 6 bases; junction bases outside the gene matches: 10. This CDR3 is 16 amino acids long. Germline assignment: CDR1 LGHNA and CDR2 YNFKEQ. CDR3 protein: CASSQDTGGPVSEQYF. The CDR3 DNA follows: TGTGCCAGCAGCCAAGACACGGGAGGGCCAGTTAGCGAGCAGTACTTC.

This clonotype came up many times. The chain links TRBV12-3 or TRBV12-4 to TRBJ1-1; a possible D gene is TRBD1 (6 bases). This CDR3 has 13 amino acids. The ends were cut back, 5 bases at V and 3 bases at J, with 10 bases in the middle. CDR3 region: CASSKTGYTEAFF. CDR3 DNA: TGTGCCAGCAGTAAGACAGGTTACACTGAAGCTTTCTTT.

This clonotype was detected ten times or more. The chain has TRBV13 and TRBJ2-7; D may be TRBD1 or TRBD2 (5 bases each). The CDR3 extends over 13 amino acids. CDR1 is PRHDT and CDR2 is FYEKMQ in the germline V gene (reference sequence). V was trimmed by 5 bases and J by 1 base, leaving 9 bases between them. This CDR3 reads CASSPGASYEQYF. The CDR3 bases are TGTGCCAGCAGCCCCGGGGCGTCCTACGAGCAGTACTTC. Drawing the rest from reference TRBV13 and TRBJ2-7, the complete variable domain is AAGVIQSPRHLIKEKRETATLKCYPIPRHDTVYWYQQGPGQDPQFLISFYEKMQSDKGSIPDRFSAQQFSDYHSELNMSSLELGDSALYFCASSPGASYEQYFGPGTRLTVT.

This clonotype was seen at least ten times. The chain employs TRBV13 and TRBJ1-1; possible D gene TRBD1, 6 bases. Germline V gives CDR1 PRHDT, CDR2 FYEKMQ (reference sequence). V dropped 3 bases and J dropped 1 base, with 9 bases sitting between them. The CDR3 extends over 14 amino acids. The CDR3 region has the DNA TGTGCCAGCAGCTTTGAGACAGGGAACACTGAAGCTTTCTTT. As protein: CASSFETGNTEAFF.

V is TRBV4-1 and J is TRBJ1-5; weak D call: TRBD1 (5 bases). This CDR3 has 16 amino acids. Germline CDR1 is MGHRA and CDR2 is YSYEKL. Trimming cost V 4 bases and J 3 bases, with 16 bases left between them. The CDR3 sequence: CASSRTAGGDNQPQHF. In DNA form, the CDR3 reads TGCGCCAGCAGCCGGACCGCGGGGGGTGACAATCAGCCCCAGCATTTT.

At least ten counts were recorded for this clonotype. The CDR3 here is CASSPSGTANTGELFF. The CDR3 region has the DNA TGTGCCAGCAGTCCCTCCGGGACAGCGAACACCGGGGAGCTGTTTTTT. The chain carries TRBV12-3 or TRBV12-4 and TRBJ2-2; 7 bases are a match to TRBD1. The CDR3 runs 16 residues. The junction had 6 bases not matched to a gene; V was cut back by 5 bases and J by 0 bases.

The V gene is TRBV14, the J gene TRBJ2-7, with unresolved D. The CDR3 has 13 residues. CDR1 is SGHDN and CDR2 is FVKESK in the germline V gene. V lost 0 bases and J lost 1, with 4 bases in between. The CDR3 here is CASSQDYSYEQYF. CDR3 sequence (DNA): TGTGCCAGCAGCCAAGACTATTCCTACGAGCAGTACTTC.

This clonotype was recorded many times. A much more abundant neighbour one base away suggests this may be a read error. The chain couples TRBV20-1 to TRBJ2-5, with 11 nucleotides matching TRBD2. The CDR3 is made up of 15 amino acids. Germline V CDR1 and CDR2: DFQATT, SNEGSKA (reference sequence). The CDR3 protein is CNALKLAGDGKTQYF. CDR3 coding DNA: TGCAATGCGCTGAAACTAGCGGGAGATGGGAAGACCCAGTACTTC.

This clonotype was seen many times. For the CDR3, the DNA is TGTGCCAGCAGGCGGGAACAAGGGAACACTGAAGCTTTCTTT. Translating gives CASRREQGNTEAFF. The chain couples TRBV5-4 to TRBJ1-1; D is undetermined. CDR1 and CDR2 from the germline V gene are SGHNT and YYREEE (reference sequence). V lost 5 bases and J 1 base, leaving 12 bases between the germline ends. CDR3 length equals 14 residues.

Comments on this clonotype: A read error may produce the germline difference seen at one junction end. The V call is TRBV12-3 or TRBV12-4, the J call TRBJ1-3; 7 nucleotides match TRBD1. The CDR3 is made up of 15 amino acids. The CDR3 DNA is TGTGCCAGCAGTTTCGGGACAGTCTCTGGAAATACCATATATTTT. This sequence encodes CASSFGTVSGNTIYF.

Many counts were recorded for this clonotype. The chain couples TRBV5-1 to TRBJ1-6; D may be TRBD1 (6 bases). Per the germline V gene, CDR1 is SGHRS and CDR2 is YFSETQ. The CDR3 runs to 14 residues. V shed 0 bases and J shed 6 bases, with 7 bases lying between them. The CDR3 DNA is TGCGCCAGCAGCTTGGGGACAGCTAATTCACCCCTCCACTTT. It yields the protein CASSLGTANSPLHF.

This clonotype was seen repeatedly, ten times or more. A junction end diverges from the germline sequence, so it may reflect a read error. This chain connects TRBV12-3 or TRBV12-4 to TRBJ2-4; 8 nucleotides match TRBD1. The CDR3 runs to 15 residues. The CDR3 loop is CASRLQGAAKNIKYF. DNA of the CDR3: TGTGCCAGCAGGCTTCAGGGGGCCGCCAAAAACATTAAGTACTTC.

Notes on this clonotype: Because it lacks the conserved phenylalanine or tryptophan at the end, this CDR3 is likely a read error. The chain links TRBV6-4 to TRBJ2-2; D is undetermined. The CDR3 consists of 15 residues. The ends were cut back, 5 bases at V and 4 bases at J, with 14 bases in the middle. The germline gives CDR1 MRHNA, CDR2 SNTAGT. The CDR3 DNA sequence: TGTGCCAGCAGTCCCGGTCTAGAAGGCACCGGGGAGCTGTTTTAT. It translates to CASSPGLEGTGELFY.